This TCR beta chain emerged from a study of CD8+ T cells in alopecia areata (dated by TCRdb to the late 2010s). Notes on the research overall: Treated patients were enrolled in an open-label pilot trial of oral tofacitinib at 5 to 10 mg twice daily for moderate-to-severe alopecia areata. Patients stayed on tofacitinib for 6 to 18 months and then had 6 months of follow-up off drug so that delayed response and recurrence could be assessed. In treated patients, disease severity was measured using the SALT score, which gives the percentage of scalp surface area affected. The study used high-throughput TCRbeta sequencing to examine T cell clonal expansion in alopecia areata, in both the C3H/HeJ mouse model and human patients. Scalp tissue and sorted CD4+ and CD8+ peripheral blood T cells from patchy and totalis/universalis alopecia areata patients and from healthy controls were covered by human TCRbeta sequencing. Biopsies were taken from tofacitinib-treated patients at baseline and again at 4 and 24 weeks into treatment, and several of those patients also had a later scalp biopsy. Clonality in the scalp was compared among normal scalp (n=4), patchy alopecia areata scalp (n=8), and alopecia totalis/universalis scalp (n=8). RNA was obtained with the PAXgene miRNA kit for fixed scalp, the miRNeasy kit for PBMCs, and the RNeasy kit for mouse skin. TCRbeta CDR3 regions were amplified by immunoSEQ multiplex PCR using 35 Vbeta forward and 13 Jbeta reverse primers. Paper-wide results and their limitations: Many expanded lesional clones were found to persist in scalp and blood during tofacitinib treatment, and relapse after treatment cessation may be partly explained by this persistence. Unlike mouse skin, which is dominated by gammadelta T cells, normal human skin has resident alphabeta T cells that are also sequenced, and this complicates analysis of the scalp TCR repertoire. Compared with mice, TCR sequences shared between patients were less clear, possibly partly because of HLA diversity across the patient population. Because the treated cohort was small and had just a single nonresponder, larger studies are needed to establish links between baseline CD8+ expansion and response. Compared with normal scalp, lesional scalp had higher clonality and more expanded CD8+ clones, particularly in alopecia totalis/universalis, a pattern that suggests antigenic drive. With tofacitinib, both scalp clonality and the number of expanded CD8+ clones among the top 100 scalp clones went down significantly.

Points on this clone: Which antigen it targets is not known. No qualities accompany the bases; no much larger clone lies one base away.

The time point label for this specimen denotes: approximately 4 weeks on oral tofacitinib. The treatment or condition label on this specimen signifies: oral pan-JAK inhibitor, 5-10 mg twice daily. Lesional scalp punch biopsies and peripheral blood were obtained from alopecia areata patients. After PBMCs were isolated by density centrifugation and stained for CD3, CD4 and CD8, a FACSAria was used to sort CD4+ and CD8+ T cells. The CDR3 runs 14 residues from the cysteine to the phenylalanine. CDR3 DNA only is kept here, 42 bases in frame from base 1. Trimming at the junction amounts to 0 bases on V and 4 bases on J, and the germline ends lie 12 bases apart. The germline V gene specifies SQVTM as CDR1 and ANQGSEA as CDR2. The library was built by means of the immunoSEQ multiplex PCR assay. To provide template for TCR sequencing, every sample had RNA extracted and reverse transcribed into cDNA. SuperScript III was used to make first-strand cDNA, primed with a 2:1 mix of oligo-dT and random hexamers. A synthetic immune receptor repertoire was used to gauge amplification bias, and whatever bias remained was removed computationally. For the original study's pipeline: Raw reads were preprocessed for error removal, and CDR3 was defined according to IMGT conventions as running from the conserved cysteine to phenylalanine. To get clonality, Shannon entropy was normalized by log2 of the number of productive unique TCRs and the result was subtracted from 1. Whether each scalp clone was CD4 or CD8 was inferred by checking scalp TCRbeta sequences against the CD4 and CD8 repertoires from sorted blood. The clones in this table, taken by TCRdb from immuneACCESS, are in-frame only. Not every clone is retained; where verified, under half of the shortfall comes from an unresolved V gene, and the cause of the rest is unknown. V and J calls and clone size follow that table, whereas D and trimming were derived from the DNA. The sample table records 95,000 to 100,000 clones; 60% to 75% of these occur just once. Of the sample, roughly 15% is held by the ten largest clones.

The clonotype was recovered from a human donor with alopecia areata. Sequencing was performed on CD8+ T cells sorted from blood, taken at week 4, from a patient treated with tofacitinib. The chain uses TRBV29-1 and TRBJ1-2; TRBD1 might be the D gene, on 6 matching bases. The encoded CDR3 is CSVEDGGAGYGYTF. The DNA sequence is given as TGCAGCGTTGAAGATGGGGGCGCAGGCTATGGCTACACCTTC.